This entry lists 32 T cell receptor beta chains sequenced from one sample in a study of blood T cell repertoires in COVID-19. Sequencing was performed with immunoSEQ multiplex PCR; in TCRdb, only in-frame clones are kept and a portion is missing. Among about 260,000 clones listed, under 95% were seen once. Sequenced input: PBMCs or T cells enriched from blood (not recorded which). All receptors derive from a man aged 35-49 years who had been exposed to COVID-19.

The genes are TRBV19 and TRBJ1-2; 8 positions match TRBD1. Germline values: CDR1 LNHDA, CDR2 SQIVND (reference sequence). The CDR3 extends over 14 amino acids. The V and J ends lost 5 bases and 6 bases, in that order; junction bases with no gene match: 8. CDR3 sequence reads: CASSGGQGRDGYTF. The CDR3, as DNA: TGTGCCAGTAGTGGAGGACAGGGCCGCGATGGCTACACCTTC.

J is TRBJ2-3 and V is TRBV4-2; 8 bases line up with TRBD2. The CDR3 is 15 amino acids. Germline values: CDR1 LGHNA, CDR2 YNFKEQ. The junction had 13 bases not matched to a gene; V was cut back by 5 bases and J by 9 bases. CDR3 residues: CASSGTGTSSQTQYF. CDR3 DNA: TGTGCCAGCAGCGGCACCGGGACTAGTTCCCAAACGCAGTATTTT.

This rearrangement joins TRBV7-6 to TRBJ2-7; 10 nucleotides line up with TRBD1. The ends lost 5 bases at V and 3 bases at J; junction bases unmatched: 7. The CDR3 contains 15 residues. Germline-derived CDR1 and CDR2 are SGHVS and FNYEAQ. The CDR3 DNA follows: TGTGCCAGCAGCCAATCAGGGACAGGGGTCTACGAGCAGTACTTC. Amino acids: CASSQSGTGVYEQYF.

The CDR3 loop is CAISDVRGGYSYEQYF. CDR3 DNA: TGTGCCATCAGTGATGTTCGGGGGGGCTACTCCTACGAGCAGTACTTC. V usage is TRBV10-3 and J usage is TRBJ2-7; 8 positions match TRBD2. CDR3 length: 16 amino acids. The germline V gene encodes CDR1 ENHRY and CDR2 SYGVKD. Trimming removed 3 bases from V and 0 bases from J; junction bases left unmatched: 7.

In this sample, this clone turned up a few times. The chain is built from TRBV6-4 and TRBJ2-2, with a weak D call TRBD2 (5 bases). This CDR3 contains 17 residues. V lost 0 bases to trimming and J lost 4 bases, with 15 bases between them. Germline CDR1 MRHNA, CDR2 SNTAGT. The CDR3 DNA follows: TGTGCCAGCAGTGACTCCAGTGTCCGAGGGAGCACCGGGGAGCTGTTTTTT. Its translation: CASSDSSVRGSTGELFF.

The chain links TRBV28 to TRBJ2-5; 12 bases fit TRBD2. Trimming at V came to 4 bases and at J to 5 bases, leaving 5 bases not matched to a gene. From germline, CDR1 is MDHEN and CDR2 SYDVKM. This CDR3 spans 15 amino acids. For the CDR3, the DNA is TGTGCCAGCAGTTGGCTAGCGGGAGGGCCTGAGACCCAGTACTTC. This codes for CASSWLAGGPETQYF.

The CDR3 sequence is CASSLTGFEGGYTF. The CDR3 DNA is TGTGCCAGCAGCCTCACAGGGTTCGAAGGTGGCTACACCTTC. The chain recombines TRBV7-2 with TRBJ1-2, with D possibly TRBD1 on 6 matching bases. From germline, CDR1 is SGHTA and CDR2 FQGNSA. The CDR3 loop spans 14 amino acids. V was cut by 5 bases and J by 7 bases, with 17 bases left in between. The full variable domain, its missing parts supplied by reference TRBV7-2 and TRBJ1-2, is GAGVSQSPSNKVTEKGKDVELRCDPISGHTALYWYRQSLGQGLEFLIYFQGNSAPDKSGLPSDRFSAERTGGSVSTLTIQRTQQEDSAVYLCASSLTGFEGGYTFGSGTRLTVV.

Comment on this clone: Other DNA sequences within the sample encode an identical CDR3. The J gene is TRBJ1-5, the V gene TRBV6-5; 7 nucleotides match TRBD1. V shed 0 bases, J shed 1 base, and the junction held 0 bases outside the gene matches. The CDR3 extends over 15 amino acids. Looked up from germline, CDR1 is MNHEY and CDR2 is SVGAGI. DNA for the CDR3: TGTGCCAGCAGTTACTCAGGGGGCAGCAATCAGCCCCAGCATTTT. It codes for CASSYSGGSNQPQHF.

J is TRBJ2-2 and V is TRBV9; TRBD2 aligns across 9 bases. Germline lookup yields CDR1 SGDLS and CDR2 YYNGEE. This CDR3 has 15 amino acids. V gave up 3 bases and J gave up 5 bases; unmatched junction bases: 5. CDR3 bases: TGTGCCAGCAGCGGCAGACTAGCGGATACCGGGGAGCTGTTTTTT. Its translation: CASSGRLADTGELFF.

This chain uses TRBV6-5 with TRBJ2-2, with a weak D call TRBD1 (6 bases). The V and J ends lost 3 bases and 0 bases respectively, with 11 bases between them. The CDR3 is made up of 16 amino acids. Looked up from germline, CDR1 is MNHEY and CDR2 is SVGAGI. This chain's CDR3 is CASSYGQYANTGELFF. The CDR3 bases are TGTGCCAGCAGTTATGGACAGTACGCGAACACCGGGGAGCTGTTTTTT.

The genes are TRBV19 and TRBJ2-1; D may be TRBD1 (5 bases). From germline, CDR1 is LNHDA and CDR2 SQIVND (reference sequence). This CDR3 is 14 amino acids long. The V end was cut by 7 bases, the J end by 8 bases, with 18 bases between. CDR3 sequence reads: CASTRAGSGYEQFF. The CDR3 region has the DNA TGTGCCAGTACCCGGGCAGGGTCTGGGTATGAGCAGTTCTTC.

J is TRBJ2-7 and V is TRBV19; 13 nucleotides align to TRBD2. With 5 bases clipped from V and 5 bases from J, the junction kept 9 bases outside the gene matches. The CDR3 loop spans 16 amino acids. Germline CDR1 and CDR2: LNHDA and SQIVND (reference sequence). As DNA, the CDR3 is TGTGCCAGTAGTCCCATGAGGACTAGCGGGAGAAACGAGCAGTACTTC. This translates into CASSPMRTSGRNEQYF.

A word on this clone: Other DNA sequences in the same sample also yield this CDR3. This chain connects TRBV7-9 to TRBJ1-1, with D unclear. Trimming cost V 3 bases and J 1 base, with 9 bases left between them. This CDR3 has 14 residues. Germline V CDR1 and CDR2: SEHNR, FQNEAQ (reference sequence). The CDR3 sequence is CASSLSRGNTEAFF. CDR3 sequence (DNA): TGTGCCAGCAGCTTGAGCCGCGGGAACACTGAAGCTTTCTTT. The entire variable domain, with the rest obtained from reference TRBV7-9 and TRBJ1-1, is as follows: DTGVSQNPRHKITKRGQNVTFRCDPISEHNRLYWYRQTLGQGPEFLTYFQNEAQLEKSRLLSDRFSAERPKGSFSTLEIQRTEQGDSAMYLCASSLSRGNTEAFFGQGTRLTVV.

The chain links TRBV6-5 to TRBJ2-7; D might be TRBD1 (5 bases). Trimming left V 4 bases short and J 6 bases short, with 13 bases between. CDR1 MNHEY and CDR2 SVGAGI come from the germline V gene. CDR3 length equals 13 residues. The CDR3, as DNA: TGTGCCAGCAGTTCCCACCGCAGGGCCGAGCAGTACTTC. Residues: CASSSHRRAEQYF.

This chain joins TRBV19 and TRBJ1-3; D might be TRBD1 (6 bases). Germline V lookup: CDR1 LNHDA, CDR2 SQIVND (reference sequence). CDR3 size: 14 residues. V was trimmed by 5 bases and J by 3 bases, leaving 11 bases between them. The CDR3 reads CASSYQDSGNTIYF. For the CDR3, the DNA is TGTGCCAGTAGTTACCAGGACAGTGGAAACACCATATATTTT.

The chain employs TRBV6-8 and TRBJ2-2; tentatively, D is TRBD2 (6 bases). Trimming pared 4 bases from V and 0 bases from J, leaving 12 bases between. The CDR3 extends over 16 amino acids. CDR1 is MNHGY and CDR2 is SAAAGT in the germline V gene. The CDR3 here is CASSLMGGSNTGELFF. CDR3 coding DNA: TGTGCCAGCAGTTTAATGGGAGGATCGAACACCGGGGAGCTGTTTTTT.

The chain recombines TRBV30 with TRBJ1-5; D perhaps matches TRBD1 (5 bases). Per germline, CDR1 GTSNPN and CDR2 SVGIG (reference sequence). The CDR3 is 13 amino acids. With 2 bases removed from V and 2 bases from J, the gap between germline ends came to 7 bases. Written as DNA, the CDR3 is TGTGCCTGGAGTTCCAGGGGCAATCAGCCCCAGCATTTT. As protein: CAWSSRGNQPQHF.

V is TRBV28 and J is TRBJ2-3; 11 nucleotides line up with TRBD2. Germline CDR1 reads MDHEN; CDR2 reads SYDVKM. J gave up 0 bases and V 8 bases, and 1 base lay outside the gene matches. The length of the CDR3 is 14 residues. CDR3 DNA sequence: TGTGCCAGCGGGACTAGCGGAAGCACAGATACGCAGTATTTT. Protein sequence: CASGTSGSTDTQYF.

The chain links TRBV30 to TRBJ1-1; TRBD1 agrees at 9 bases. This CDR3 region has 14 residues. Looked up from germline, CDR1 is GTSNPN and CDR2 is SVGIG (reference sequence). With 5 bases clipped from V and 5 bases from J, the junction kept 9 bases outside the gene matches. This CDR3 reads CAWGPQGALTEAFF. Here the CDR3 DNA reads TGTGCCTGGGGTCCACAGGGGGCCTTGACTGAAGCTTTCTTT. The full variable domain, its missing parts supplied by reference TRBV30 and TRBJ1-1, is SQTIHQWPATLVQPVGSPLSLECTVEGTSNPNLYWYRQAAGRGLQLLFYSVGIGQISSEVPQNLSASRPQDRQFILSSKKLLLSDSGFYLCAWGPQGALTEAFFGQGTRLTVV.

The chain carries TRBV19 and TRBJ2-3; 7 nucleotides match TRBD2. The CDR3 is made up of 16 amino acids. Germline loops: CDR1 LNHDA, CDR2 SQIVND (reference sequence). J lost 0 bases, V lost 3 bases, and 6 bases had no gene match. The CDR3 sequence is CASSMGLAESTDTQYF. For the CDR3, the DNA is TGTGCCAGTAGTATGGGCCTAGCGGAGAGCACAGATACGCAGTATTTT.

CDR3 nucleotide sequence: TGTGCCAGCAGTTTGGACACAGGGGGCTACGAGCAGTACTTC. Translating gives CASSLDTGGYEQYF. The V call is TRBV27, the J call TRBJ2-7, with 8 positions matching TRBD1. V was clipped by 3 bases and J by 3 bases; unmatched bases: 4. The CDR3 extends over 14 amino acids. In germline, CDR1 is MNHEY, CDR2 SMNVEV (reference sequence).

CDR3 protein: CASSFSMASGRPGELFF. In nucleotides, the CDR3 is TGTGCCAGCAGCTTTAGTATGGCTAGCGGGAGGCCCGGGGAGCTGTTTTTT. The chain carries TRBV5-4 and TRBJ2-2; 11 bases align to TRBD2. Germline V gene lookup returns CDR1 SGHNT and CDR2 YYREEE (reference sequence). V was pared by 2 bases and J by 6 bases, with 9 bases of the junction left unmatched. This CDR3 contains 17 residues.

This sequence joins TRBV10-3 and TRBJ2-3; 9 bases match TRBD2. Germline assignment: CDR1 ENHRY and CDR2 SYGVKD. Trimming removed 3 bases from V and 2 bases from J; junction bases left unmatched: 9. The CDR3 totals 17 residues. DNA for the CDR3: TGTGCCATCAGTGAAGGCAATAGCGGGAGAATCACAGATACGCAGTATTTT. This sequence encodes CAISEGNSGRITDTQYF.

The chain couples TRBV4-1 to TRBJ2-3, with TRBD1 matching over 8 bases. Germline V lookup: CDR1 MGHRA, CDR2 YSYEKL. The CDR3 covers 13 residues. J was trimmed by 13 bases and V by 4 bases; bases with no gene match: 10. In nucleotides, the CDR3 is TGCGCCAGCAGCCCCCAAGACAGGGGACAAGAGTATTTT. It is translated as CASSPQDRGQEYF.

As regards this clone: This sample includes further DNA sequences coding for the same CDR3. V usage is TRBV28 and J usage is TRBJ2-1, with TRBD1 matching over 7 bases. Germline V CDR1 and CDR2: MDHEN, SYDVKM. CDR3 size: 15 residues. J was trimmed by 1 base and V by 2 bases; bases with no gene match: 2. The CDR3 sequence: CASSLRQGSYNEQFF. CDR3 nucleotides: TGTGCCAGCAGTTTAAGACAGGGTTCCTACAATGAGCAGTTCTTC.

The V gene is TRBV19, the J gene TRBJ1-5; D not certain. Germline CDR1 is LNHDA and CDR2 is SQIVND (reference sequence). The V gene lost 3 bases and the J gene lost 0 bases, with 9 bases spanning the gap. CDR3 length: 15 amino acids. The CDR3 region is CASSIIRDSNQPQHF. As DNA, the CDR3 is TGTGCCAGTAGTATTATCCGGGATAGCAATCAGCCCCAGCATTTT.

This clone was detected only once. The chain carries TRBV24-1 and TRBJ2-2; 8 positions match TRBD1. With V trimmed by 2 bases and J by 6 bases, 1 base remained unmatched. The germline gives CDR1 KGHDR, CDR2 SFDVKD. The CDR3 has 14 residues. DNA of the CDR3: TGTGCCACCAGTGATTGGACAGGGTCCGGGGAGCTGTTTTTT. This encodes CATSDWTGSGELFF.

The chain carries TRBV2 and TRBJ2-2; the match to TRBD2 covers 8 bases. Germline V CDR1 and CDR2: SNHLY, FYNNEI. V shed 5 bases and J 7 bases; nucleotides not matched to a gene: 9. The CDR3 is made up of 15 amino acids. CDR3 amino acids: CASSFQRERDGELFF. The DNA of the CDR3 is TGTGCCAGCAGTTTCCAGCGGGAGCGTGACGGGGAGCTGTTTTTT.

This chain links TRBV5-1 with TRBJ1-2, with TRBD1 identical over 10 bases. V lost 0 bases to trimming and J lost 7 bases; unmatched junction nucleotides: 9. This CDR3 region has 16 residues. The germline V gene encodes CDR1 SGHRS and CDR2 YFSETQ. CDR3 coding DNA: TGCGCCAGCAGCTTGGCCTCCGGGACAGGGGTTAGTGGCTACACCTTC. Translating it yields CASSLASGTGVSGYTF.

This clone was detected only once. CDR3 in amino acids: CASSYKTVGEGEQYF. The CDR3, as DNA: TGTGCCAGCAGTTATAAGACAGTAGGGGAGGGCGAGCAGTACTTC. V is TRBV6-8 and J is TRBJ2-7; 7 positions match TRBD2. V dropped 3 bases and J dropped 6; count of bases not matched to a gene: 11. The CDR3 is 15 amino acids. CDR1 and CDR2 from the germline V gene are MNHGY and SAAAGT.

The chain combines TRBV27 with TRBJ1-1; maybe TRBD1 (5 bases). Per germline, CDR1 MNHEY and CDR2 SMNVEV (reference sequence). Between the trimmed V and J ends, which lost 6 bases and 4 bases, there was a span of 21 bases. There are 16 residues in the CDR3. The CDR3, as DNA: TGTGCCAGCAGCCGGGACGGCAGCGGGGTCGGCACTGAAGCTTTCTTT. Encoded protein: CASSRDGSGVGTEAFF.

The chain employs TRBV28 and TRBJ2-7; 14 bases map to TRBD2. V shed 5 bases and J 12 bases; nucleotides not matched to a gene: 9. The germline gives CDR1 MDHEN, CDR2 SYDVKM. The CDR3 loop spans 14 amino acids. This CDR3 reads CASSPGTSGSRLYF. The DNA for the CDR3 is TGTGCCAGCAGTCCCGGGACTAGCGGGAGCCGGTTGTACTTC.